Shown below are 28 T cell receptor beta chains from a single sample sequenced in a study of graft-versus-host responses after intestinal transplantation. These TCRs are of unknown antigen specificity. Sequenced by immunoSEQ multiplex PCR; TCRdb stores in-frame clones only, minus some. This repertoire shows approximately 90,000 clones, just over 90% found once; its top ten account for approximately 2%. The starting material was unstimulated CD8+ T cells sorted from spleen or lymph node cells, obtained before intestinal transplant. These receptors originate from a human donor who received an intestinal transplant.

The V gene is TRBV7-9, the J gene TRBJ2-3, with D possibly matching TRBD2 (5 bases). Looked up from germline, CDR1 is SEHNR and CDR2 is FQNEAQ (reference sequence). CDR3 size: 15 residues. Between the trimmed V and J ends, which lost 5 bases and 5 bases, there was a span of 17 bases. The CDR3 coding sequence is TGTGCCAGCAGCCCTCGAGGAGCTGAGGGAGATACGCAGTATTTT. Amino acid sequence: CASSPRGAEGDTQYF. The complete variable domain, with remaining parts taken from reference TRBV7-9 and TRBJ2-3, reads DTGVSQNPRHKITKRGQNVTFRCDPISEHNRLYWYRQTLGQGPEFLTYFQNEAQLEKSRLLSDRFSAERPKGSFSTLEIQRTEQGDSAMYLCASSPRGAEGDTQYFGPGTRLTVL.

CDR3: CASDPGGGSYNEQFF. CDR3 DNA sequence: TGTGCCAGTGATCCAGGCGGGGGGTCCTACAATGAGCAGTTCTTC. The rearrangement uses TRBV2 and TRBJ2-1, with 8 bases matching TRBD2. J lost 1 base, V lost 9 bases, and 8 bases had no gene match. Per the germline V gene, CDR1 is SNHLY and CDR2 is FYNNEI. The CDR3 is 15 residues long.

This clone appeared once. J is TRBJ2-5 and V is TRBV4-3, with 10 bases aligning to TRBD1. The germline V gene encodes CDR1 LGHNA and CDR2 YSLEER. The V segment lost 4 bases and the J segment 5 bases; nucleotides outside the gene matches: 7. The CDR3 totals 15 residues. The CDR3 loop reads CASSPGQGVRETQYF. CDR3 in DNA: TGCGCCAGCAGCCCCGGACAGGGGGTGAGGGAGACCCAGTACTTC.

The chain uses TRBV27 and TRBJ1-1, with D possibly matching TRBD1 (5 bases). The V end was cut by 6 bases, the J end by 0 bases, with 11 bases between. The CDR3 length is 14 residues. CDR1 and CDR2 from the germline V gene are MNHEY and SMNVEV (reference sequence). CDR3 in DNA: TGTGCCAGCAGCCGGGGGGTGATGAACACTGAAGCTTTCTTT. As protein: CASSRGVMNTEAFF.

The J gene is TRBJ1-1, the V gene TRBV30; perhaps TRBD1 as D (6 bases). CDR3 size: 13 residues. Germline V gene sequence: CDR1 GTSNPN, CDR2 SVGIG (reference sequence). The germline V and J ends were trimmed by 1 base and 1 base, with 7 bases remaining between them. CDR3 coding DNA: TGTGCCTGGAGTGACAGGGCGAACACTGAAGCTTTCTTT. It specifies CAWSDRANTEAFF. The entire variable domain, with the rest obtained from reference TRBV30 and TRBJ1-1, is as follows: SQTIHQWPATLVQPVGSPLSLECTVEGTSNPNLYWYRQAAGRGLQLLFYSVGIGQISSEVPQNLSASRPQDRQFILSSKKLLLSDSGFYLCAWSDRANTEAFFGQGTRLTVV.

The J gene is TRBJ1-5, the V gene TRBV7-9; D ambiguous. V lost 5 bases, J lost 6 bases, and 8 bases lay in between. The CDR3 loop spans 12 amino acids. The germline CDR1 and CDR2 sequences are SEHNR and FQNEAQ (reference sequence). CDR3 protein: CASSPEGQPQHF. The CDR3 bases are TGTGCCAGCAGCCCGGAGGGTCAGCCCCAGCATTTT.

The V call is TRBV7-8, the J call TRBJ2-7, with 10 bases fitting TRBD2. The CDR3 is 14 amino acids. Germline-derived CDR1 and CDR2 are SGHVS and FQNEAQ. Trimming at V came to 1 base and at J to 7 bases, leaving 4 bases not matched to a gene. CDR3: CASSLDALAGEQYF. Here the CDR3 DNA reads TGTGCCAGCAGCTTAGACGCACTAGCGGGAGAGCAGTACTTC. Full variable domain (remainder filled in from reference TRBV7-8 and TRBJ2-7): GAGVSQSPRYKVAKRGQDVALRCDPISGHVSLFWYQQALGQGPEFLTYFQNEAQLDKSGLPSDRFFAERPEGSVSTLKIQRTQQEDSAVYLCASSLDALAGEQYFGPGTRLTVT.

This rearrangement joins TRBV27 to TRBJ2-7; no clear D gene. Trimming pared 0 bases from V and 3 bases from J, leaving 6 bases between. CDR1 MNHEY and CDR2 SMNVEV come from the germline V gene (reference sequence). The CDR3 has 13 amino acids. CDR3 nucleotides: TGTGCCAGCAGTTTATCGAGGTACTACGAGCAGTACTTC. Encoded protein: CASSLSRYYEQYF.

Comment on this clone: Other DNA sequences from this sample encode an identical CDR3 as well. This rearrangement joins TRBV30 to TRBJ2-2; D gene uncertain. The CDR3 covers 13 residues. V gave up 0 bases and J gave up 2 bases, with 4 bases separating them. Germline loops: CDR1 GTSNPN, CDR2 SVGIG (reference sequence). In DNA form, the CDR3 reads TGTGCCTGGAGTGTACTTAACACCGGGGAGCTGTTTTTT. Its protein is CAWSVLNTGELFF.

The rearrangement joins TRBV30 to TRBJ1-2; D is undetermined. CDR1 and CDR2 (germline): GTSNPN, SVGIG (reference sequence). The CDR3 contains 12 residues. V gave up 5 bases and J gave up 4 bases, with 11 bases separating them. CDR3: CAWDTDTYGYTF. In nucleotides, the CDR3 is TGTGCCTGGGACACTGACACCTATGGCTACACCTTC.

The chain is built from TRBV4-1 and TRBJ2-1; TRBD2 matches at 8 bases. Per the germline V gene, CDR1 is MGHRA and CDR2 is YSYEKL. V trimming: 1 base; J trimming: 8 bases; junction bases outside the gene matches: 10. CDR3 length: 16 amino acids. CDR3 residues: CASSQVTGGQLDEQFF. The CDR3 DNA reads TGCGCCAGCAGCCAAGTAACGGGGGGGCAATTGGATGAGCAGTTCTTC.

The rearrangement joins TRBV15 to TRBJ2-5, with TRBD1 matching over 7 bases. V lost 2 bases to trimming and J lost 5 bases; unmatched junction nucleotides: 5. Looked up from germline, CDR1 is LNHNV and CDR2 is YYDKDF (reference sequence). The CDR3 consists of 14 residues. The CDR3 DNA reads TGTGCCACCAGCAGAAAAGACAGGGTGGAGACCCAGTACTTC. This codes for CATSRKDRVETQYF. The full variable domain, with the rest looked up from reference TRBV15 and TRBJ2-5, is DAMVIQNPRYQVTQFGKPVTLSCSQTLNHNVMYWYQQKSSQAPKLLFHYYDKDFNNEADTPDNFQSRRPNTSFCFLDIRSPGLGDTAMYLCATSRKDRVETQYFGPGTRLLVL.

CDR3 DNA sequence: TGTGCCAGCAGCGAAAGAACAGGAGTTGAGGCTTTCTTT. Protein product: CASSERTGVEAFF. This chain joins TRBV7-2 and TRBJ1-1, with D perhaps matching TRBD1 (5 bases). The germline V and J ends were trimmed by 5 bases and 11 bases, with 18 bases remaining between them. Germline lookup yields CDR1 SGHTA and CDR2 FQGNSA. The CDR3 extends over 13 amino acids.

This chain joins TRBV27 and TRBJ1-2; D remains ambiguous. The CDR3 is 13 residues long. Germline CDR1 reads MNHEY; CDR2 reads SMNVEV (reference sequence). Trimming removed 5 bases at V and 0 bases at J, with 7 bases between. DNA for the CDR3: TGTGCCAGCAGTATAACTCCTAACTATGGCTACACCTTC. It translates to CASSITPNYGYTF.

The chain is built from TRBV21-1 and TRBJ1-2; no check of the table's D call, TRBD1, against the DNA was made. TRBV21-1 is listed as a pseudogene. CDR3 length equals 17 residues. This chain's CDR3 is CACWPSGGGACNYGYTF. In DNA form, the CDR3 reads TGTGCCTGCTGGCCTAGTGGAGGGGGCGCGTGTAACTATGGCTACACCTTC.

V and J are TRBV4-3 and TRBJ1-6; TRBD1 matches at 7 bases. V lost 0 bases and J lost 9; bases outside the gene matches: 5. The V gene's germline CDR1 is LGHNA and CDR2 YSLEER. This CDR3 comprises 15 residues. The CDR3: CASSQEGTEGSPLHF. The CDR3 nucleotides read TGCGCCAGCAGCCAAGAAGGGACAGAGGGTTCACCCCTCCACTTT.

This chain uses TRBV11-2 with TRBJ2-1, with TRBD1 as a possible D gene (5 bases). Germline CDR1 and CDR2: SGHAT and FQNNGV. The ends were cut back, 4 bases at V and 6 bases at J, with 16 bases in the middle. The CDR3 consists of 15 residues. CDR3 residues: CASSSPWTWSNEQFF. The DNA of the CDR3 is TGTGCCAGCAGCTCCCCGTGGACATGGTCCAATGAGCAGTTCTTC.

This chain joins TRBV20-1 and TRBJ2-1, with D unresolved. The CDR3 is 11 residues long. Trimming removed 3 bases from V and 5 bases from J, with 5 bases in between. Germline loops: CDR1 DFQATT, CDR2 SNEGSKA (reference sequence). In DNA form, the CDR3 reads TGCAGTGCTAGTGAGGACAATGAGCAGTTCTTC. This translates into CSASEDNEQFF.

The chain couples TRBV9 to TRBJ1-4; TRBD1 agrees at 8 bases. J lost 4 bases, V lost 3 bases, and 5 bases had no gene match. The CDR3 sequence is 15 residues long. Germline V lookup: CDR1 SGDLS, CDR2 YYNGEE. The CDR3 region has the DNA TGTGCCAGCAGCGAGAGACAGGGGCTTAATGAAAAACTGTTTTTT. This gives the protein CASSERQGLNEKLFF. Looking up the rest from reference TRBV9 and TRBJ1-4 gives the full variable domain: DSGVTQTPKHLITATGQRVTLRCSPRSGDLSVYWYQQSLDQGLQFLIQYYNGEERAKGNILERFSAQQFPDLHSELNLSSLELGDSALYFCASSERQGLNEKLFFGSGTQLSVL.

This sequence joins TRBV30 and TRBJ1-3; 9 bases line up with TRBD1. The V and J ends lost 1 base and 2 bases, in that order; junction bases with no gene match: 3. CDR1 and CDR2 (germline): GTSNPN, SVGIG (reference sequence). The CDR3 runs to 15 residues. CDR3 loop: CAWSEWTGAGNTIYF. The CDR3, as DNA: TGTGCCTGGAGTGAGTGGACAGGGGCTGGAAACACCATATATTTT.

The V call is TRBV2, the J call TRBJ2-5; the match to TRBD2 covers 12 bases. CDR1 SNHLY and CDR2 FYNNEI come from the germline V gene. V lost 5 bases and J lost 3; bases outside the gene matches: 13. The CDR3 loop spans 18 amino acids. CDR3 residues: CASSMPSGGAWVKETQYF. In DNA form, the CDR3 reads TGTGCCAGCAGTATGCCTAGCGGGGGGGCATGGGTAAAAGAGACCCAGTACTTC.

The chain recombines TRBV18 with TRBJ2-1; 12 nucleotides match TRBD2. J lost 8 bases, V lost 3 bases, and 11 bases had no gene match. The germline gives CDR1 KGHSH, CDR2 LQKENI. The length of the CDR3 is 17 residues. The DNA for the CDR3 is TGTGCCAGCTCACCGATGACTAGCGGGGGACCTCGGGATGAGCAGTTCTTC. As protein: CASSPMTSGGPRDEQFF. Together with reference TRBV18 and TRBJ2-1, the CDR3 gives the full variable domain: NAGVMQNPRHLVRRRGQEARLRCSPMKGHSHVYWYRQLPEEGLKFMVYLQKENIIDESGMPKERFSAEFPKEGPSILRIQQVVRGDSAAYFCASSPMTSGGPRDEQFFGPGTRLTVL.

The count of this clone is one. The CDR3: CASSMNTGGKGNEQFF. Written as DNA, the CDR3 is TGTGCCAGCAGCATGAATACGGGGGGTAAAGGCAATGAGCAGTTCTTC. This sequence joins TRBV7-2 and TRBJ2-1; 7 bases map to TRBD2. CDR1 SGHTA and CDR2 FQGNSA come from the germline V gene. The CDR3 covers 16 residues. V was pared by 5 bases and J by 6 bases, with 13 bases of the junction left unmatched.

CDR3 sequence: CASSQLRGTDYEQYF. The CDR3 nucleotides are TGCGCCAGCAGCCAACTTAGGGGGACCGACTACGAGCAGTACTTC. V is TRBV4-3 and J is TRBJ2-7; maybe TRBD1 (6 bases). Trimming stripped 2 bases from V and 3 bases from J, with 14 bases between. The germline V gene has CDR1 LGHNA and CDR2 YSLEER. This CDR3 is 15 amino acids long.

The chain joins TRBV2 to TRBJ2-7, with a possible D match to TRBD1 (6 bases). This CDR3 region has 15 residues. V lost 4 bases, J lost 3 bases, and 16 bases lay in between. The germline gives CDR1 SNHLY, CDR2 FYNNEI. CDR3 residues: CASSGVNGDNYEQYF. In DNA, the CDR3 is TGTGCCAGCAGTGGGGTGAACGGGGACAACTACGAGCAGTACTTC.

In DNA, the CDR3 is TGTGCCAGCAGTCACGGGGACAGGGAGTTCACAGATACGCAGTATTTT. As protein: CASSHGDREFTDTQYF. V usage is TRBV27 and J usage is TRBJ2-3; 9 bases match TRBD1. The CDR3 consists of 16 residues. Looked up from germline, CDR1 is MNHEY and CDR2 is SMNVEV (reference sequence). Trimming took 5 bases from V and 2 from J; bases not matched to a gene: 8.

The chain carries TRBV19 and TRBJ1-2; 7 bases fit TRBD1. The CDR3 consists of 15 residues. In germline, CDR1 is LNHDA, CDR2 SQIVND (reference sequence). V was pared by 0 bases and J by 2 bases, with 3 bases of the junction left unmatched. CDR3 DNA: TGTGCCAGTAGTATAGATTTGGGACAGAACTATGGCTACACCTTC. Encoded protein: CASSIDLGQNYGYTF.

The chain couples TRBV27 to TRBJ2-7; tentative D call: TRBD1 (6 bases). The V gene lost 2 bases and the J gene lost 1 base, with 9 bases spanning the gap. This CDR3 has 14 residues. The germline CDR1 and CDR2 sequences are MNHEY and SMNVEV (reference sequence). CDR3 sequence reads: CASSLSRGSYEQYF. The DNA for the CDR3 is TGTGCCAGCAGTTTAAGCAGGGGATCCTACGAGCAGTACTTC.